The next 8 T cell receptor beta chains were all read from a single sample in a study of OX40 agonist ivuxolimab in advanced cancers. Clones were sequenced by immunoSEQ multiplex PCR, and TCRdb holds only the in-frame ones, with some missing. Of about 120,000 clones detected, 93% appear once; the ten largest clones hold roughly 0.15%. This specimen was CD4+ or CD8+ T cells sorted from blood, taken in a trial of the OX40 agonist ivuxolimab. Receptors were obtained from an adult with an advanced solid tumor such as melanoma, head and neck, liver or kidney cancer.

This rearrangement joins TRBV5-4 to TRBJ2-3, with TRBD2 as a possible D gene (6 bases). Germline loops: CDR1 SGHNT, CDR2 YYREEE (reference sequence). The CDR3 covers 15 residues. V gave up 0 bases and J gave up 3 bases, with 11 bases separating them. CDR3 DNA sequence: TGTGCCAGCAGCTTGGGTGGGGGGAGGACAGATACGCAGTATTTT. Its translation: CASSLGGGRTDTQYF.

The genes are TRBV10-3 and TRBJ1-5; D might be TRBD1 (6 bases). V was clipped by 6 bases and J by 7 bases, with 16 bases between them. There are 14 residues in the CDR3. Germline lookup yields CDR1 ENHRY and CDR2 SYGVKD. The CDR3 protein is CAISVTGTEQPQHF. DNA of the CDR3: TGTGCCATCAGCGTAACAGGGACGGAACAGCCCCAGCATTTT.

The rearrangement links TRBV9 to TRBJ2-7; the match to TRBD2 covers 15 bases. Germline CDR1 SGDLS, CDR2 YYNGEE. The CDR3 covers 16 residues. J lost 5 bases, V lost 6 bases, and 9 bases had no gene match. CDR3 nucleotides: TGTGCCAGCACCGCCGGACTAGCGGGAGGGCAGGACGAGCAGTACTTC. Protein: CASTAGLAGGQDEQYF.

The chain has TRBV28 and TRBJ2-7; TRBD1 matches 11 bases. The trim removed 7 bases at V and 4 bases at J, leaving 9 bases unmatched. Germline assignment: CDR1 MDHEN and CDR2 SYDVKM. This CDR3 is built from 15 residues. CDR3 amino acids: CASTPAGTGGYEQYF. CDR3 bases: TGTGCCAGCACCCCGGCCGGGACAGGGGGTTACGAGCAGTACTTC.

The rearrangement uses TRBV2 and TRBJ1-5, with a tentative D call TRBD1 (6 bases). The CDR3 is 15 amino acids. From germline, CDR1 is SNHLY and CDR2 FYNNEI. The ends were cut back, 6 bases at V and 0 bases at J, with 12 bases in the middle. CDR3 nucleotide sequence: TGTGCCAGCAGCCCCACAGGGTTTAGCAATCAGCCCCAGCATTTT. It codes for CASSPTGFSNQPQHF. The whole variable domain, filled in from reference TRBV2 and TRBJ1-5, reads EPEVTQTPSHQVTQMGQEVILRCVPISNHLYFYWYRQILGQKVEFLVSFYNNEISEKSEIFDDQFSVERPDGSNFTLKIRSTKLEDSAMYFCASSPTGFSNQPQHFGDGTRLSIL.

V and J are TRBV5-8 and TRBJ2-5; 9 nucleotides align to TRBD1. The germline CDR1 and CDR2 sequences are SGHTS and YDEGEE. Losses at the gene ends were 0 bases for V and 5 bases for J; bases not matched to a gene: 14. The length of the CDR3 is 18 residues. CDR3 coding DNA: TGTGCCAGCAGCTTGGGCTGGGGGGACAGGGCGTTTGGTGAGACCCAGTACTTC. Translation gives CASSLGWGDRAFGETQYF.

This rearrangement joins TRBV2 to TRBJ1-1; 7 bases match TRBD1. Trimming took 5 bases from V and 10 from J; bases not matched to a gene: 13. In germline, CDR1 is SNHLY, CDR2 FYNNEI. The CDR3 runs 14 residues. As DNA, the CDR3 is TGTGCCAGCAGTAAAGAGGTGGAGGGGGCCTTAGCTTTCTTT. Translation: CASSKEVEGALAFF.

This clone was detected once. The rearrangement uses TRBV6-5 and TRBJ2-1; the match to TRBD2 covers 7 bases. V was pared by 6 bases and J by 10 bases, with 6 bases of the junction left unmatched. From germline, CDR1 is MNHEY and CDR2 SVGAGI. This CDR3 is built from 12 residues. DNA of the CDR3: TGTGCCAGCAGATCTAATAGCGGGGAGCAGTTCTTC. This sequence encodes CASRSNSGEQFF.